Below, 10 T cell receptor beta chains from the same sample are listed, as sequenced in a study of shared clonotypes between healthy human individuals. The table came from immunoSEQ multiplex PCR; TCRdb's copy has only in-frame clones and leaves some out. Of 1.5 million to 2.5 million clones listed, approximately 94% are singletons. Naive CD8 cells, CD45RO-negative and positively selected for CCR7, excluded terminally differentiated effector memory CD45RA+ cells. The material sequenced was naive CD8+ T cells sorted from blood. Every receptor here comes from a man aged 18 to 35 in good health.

As DNA, the CDR3 is TGTGCCAGCAGCTGGCGAACCACTGAAGCTTTCTTT. It specifies CASSWRTTEAFF. This chain links TRBV5-4 with TRBJ1-1; no reliable D call. Per germline, CDR1 SGHNT and CDR2 YYREEE (reference sequence). V gave up 3 bases and J gave up 4 bases, with 7 bases separating them. The CDR3 has 12 residues.

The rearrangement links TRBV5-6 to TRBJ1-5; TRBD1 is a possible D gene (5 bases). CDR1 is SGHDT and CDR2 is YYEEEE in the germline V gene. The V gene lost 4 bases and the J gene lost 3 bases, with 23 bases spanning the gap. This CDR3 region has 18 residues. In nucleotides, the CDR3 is TGTGCCAGCAGCGCGAGAGAAAGTCTGACAGAGCCCAATCAGCCCCAGCATTTT. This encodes CASSARESLTEPNQPQHF.

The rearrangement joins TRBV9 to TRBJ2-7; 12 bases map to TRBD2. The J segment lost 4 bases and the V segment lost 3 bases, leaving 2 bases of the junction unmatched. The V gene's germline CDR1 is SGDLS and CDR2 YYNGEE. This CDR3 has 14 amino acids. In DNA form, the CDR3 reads TGTGCCAGCAGCGAGGGGACTAGCGGGTACGAGCAGTACTTC. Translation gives CASSEGTSGYEQYF. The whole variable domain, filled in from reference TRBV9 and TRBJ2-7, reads DSGVTQTPKHLITATGQRVTLRCSPRSGDLSVYWYQQSLDQGLQFLIQYYNGEERAKGNILERFSAQQFPDLHSELNLSSLELGDSALYFCASSEGTSGYEQYFGPGTRLTVT.

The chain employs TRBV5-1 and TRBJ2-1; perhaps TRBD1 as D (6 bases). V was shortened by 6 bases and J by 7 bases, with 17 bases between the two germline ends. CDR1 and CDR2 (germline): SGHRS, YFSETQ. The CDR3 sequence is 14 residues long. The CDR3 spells CASNRIGDMNEQFF. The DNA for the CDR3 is TGCGCCAGCAACCGAATAGGGGACATGAATGAGCAGTTCTTC.

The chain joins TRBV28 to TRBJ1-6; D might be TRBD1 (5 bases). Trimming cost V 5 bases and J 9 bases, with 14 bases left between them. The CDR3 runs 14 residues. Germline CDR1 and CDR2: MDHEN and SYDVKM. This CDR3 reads CASSPPGLGSPLHF. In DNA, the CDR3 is TGTGCCAGCAGTCCCCCGGGACTGGGTTCACCCCTCCACTTT.

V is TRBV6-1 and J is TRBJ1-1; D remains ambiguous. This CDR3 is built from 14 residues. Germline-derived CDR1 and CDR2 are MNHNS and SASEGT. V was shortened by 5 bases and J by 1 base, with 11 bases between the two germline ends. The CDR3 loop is CASSSLESNTEAFF. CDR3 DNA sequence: TGTGCCAGCAGTTCATTGGAGTCGAACACTGAAGCTTTCTTT.

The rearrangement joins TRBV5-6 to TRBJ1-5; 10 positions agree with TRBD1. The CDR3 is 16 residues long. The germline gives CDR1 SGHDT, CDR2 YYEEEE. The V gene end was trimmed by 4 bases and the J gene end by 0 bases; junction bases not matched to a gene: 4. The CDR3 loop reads CASSEGDRGSNQPQHF. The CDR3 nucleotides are TGTGCCAGCAGCGAGGGGGACAGGGGTAGCAATCAGCCCCAGCATTTT.

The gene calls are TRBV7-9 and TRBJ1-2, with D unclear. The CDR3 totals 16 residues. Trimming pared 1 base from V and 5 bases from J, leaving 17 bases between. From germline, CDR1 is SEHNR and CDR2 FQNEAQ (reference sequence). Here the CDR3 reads CASSLEGGRVIYGYTF. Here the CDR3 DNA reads TGTGCCAGCAGCTTAGAAGGCGGCAGAGTGATTTATGGCTACACCTTC.

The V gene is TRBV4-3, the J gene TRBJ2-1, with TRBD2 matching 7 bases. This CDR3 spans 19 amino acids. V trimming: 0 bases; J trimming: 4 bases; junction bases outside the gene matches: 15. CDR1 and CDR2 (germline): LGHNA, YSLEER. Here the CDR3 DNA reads TGCGCCAGCAGCCAAGATGCCGGCGGGGGATCGATACATTACAATGAGCAGTTCTTC. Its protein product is CASSQDAGGGSIHYNEQFF.

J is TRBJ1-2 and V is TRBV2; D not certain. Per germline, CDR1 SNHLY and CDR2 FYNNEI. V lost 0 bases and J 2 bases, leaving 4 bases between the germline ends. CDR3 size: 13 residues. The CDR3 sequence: CASSEARNYGYTF. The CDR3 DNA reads TGTGCCAGCAGTGAAGCCCGCAACTATGGCTACACCTTC. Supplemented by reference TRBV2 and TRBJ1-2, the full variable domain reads EPEVTQTPSHQVTQMGQEVILRCVPISNHLYFYWYRQILGQKVEFLVSFYNNEISEKSEIFDDQFSVERPDGSNFTLKIRSTKLEDSAMYFCASSEARNYGYTFGSGTRLTVV.